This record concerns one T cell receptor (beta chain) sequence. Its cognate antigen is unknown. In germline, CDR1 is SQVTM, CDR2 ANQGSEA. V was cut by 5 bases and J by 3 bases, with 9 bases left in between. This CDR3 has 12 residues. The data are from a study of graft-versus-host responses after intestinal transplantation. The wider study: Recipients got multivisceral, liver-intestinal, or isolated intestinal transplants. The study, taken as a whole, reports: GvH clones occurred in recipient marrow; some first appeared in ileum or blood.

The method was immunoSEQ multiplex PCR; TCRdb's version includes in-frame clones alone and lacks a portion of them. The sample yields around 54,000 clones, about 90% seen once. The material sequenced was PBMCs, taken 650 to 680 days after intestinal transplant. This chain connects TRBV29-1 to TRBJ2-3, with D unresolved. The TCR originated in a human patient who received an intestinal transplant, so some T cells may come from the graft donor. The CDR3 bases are TGCAGCGTTACCTCCCTGACAGATACGCAGTATTTT. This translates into CSVTSLTDTQYF.